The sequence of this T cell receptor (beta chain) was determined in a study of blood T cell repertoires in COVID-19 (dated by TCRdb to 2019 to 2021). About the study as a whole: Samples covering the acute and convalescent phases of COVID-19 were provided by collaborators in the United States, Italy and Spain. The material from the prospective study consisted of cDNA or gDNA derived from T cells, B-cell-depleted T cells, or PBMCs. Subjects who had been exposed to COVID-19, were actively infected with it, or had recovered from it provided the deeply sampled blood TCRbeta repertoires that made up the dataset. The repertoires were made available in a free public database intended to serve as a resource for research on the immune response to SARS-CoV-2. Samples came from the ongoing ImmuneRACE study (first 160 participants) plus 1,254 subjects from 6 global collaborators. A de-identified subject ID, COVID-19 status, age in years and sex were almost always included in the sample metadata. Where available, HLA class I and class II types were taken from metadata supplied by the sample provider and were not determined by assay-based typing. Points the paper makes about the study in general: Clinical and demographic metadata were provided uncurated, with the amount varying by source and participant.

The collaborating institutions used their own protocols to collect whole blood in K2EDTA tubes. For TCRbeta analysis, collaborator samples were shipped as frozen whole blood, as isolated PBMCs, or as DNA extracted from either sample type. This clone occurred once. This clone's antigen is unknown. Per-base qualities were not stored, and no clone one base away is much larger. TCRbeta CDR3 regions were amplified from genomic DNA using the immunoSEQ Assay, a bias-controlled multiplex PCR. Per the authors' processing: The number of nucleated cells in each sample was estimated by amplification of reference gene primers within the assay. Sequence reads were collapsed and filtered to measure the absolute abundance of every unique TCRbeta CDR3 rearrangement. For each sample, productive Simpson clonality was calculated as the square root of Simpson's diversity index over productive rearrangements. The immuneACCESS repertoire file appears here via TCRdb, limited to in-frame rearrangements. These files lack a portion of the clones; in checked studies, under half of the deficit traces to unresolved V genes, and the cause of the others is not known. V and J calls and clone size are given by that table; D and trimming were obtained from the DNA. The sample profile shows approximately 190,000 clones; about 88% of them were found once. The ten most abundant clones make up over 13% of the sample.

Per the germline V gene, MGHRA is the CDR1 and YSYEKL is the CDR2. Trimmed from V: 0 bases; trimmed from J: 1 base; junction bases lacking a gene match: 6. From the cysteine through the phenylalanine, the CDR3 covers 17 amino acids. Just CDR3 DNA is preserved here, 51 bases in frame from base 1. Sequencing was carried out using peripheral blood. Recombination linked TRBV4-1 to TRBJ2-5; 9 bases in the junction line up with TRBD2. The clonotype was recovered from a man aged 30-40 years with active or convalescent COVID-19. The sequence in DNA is TGCGCCAGCAGCCAAGATCACCTAGCGGGGTTCCAAGAGACCCAGTACTTC. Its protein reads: CASSQDHLAGFQETQYF.